This entry lists 19 T cell receptor beta chains sequenced from one sample in a study of T cells in Graves' hyperthyroidism and ophthalmopathy. TCR beta CDR3 regions were amplified from RNA. With the HTBI primer set, the TCR CDR3 went through a first round of RT-PCR. MiXCR was run by TCRdb on the multiplex PCR reads, yielding one entry per CDR3 protein. The top ten clones hold 64% of a sample with 250,000 to 350,000 distinct CDR3 sequences, about 20% of them seen once. Material: blood. All receptors come from a man younger than 45 with Graves' ophthalmopathy.

V usage is TRBV18 and J usage is TRBJ2-1, with D uncertain. V lost 5 bases to trimming and J lost 6 bases, with 8 bases between them. CDR1 is KGHSH, CDR2 LQKENI, per germline. The CDR3 length is 12 residues. DNA for the CDR3: TGTGCCAGCTCAACCGGAATCAATGAGCAGTTCTTC. Translating it yields CASSTGINEQFF.

V usage is TRBV19 and J usage is TRBJ1-5; D gene ambiguous. CDR1 and CDR2 from the germline V gene are LNHDA and SQIVND (reference sequence). The ends were cut back, 1 base at V and 3 bases at J, with 7 bases in the middle. CDR3 length: 14 amino acids. The CDR3 spells CASSIGQHNQPQHF. The CDR3 DNA reads as TGTGCCAGTAGTATAGGTCAGCACAATCAGCCCCAGCATTTT.

This clonotype was seen only a few times. The CDR3: CSARDNRKGGKETQYF. DNA for the CDR3: TGCAGTGCTAGAGATAACCGAAAGGGGGGCAAAGAGACCCAGTACTTC. The V gene is TRBV20-1, the J gene TRBJ2-5; tentatively, D is TRBD1 or TRBD2 (6 bases each). The CDR3 sequence is 16 residues long. Germline V lookup: CDR1 DFQATT, CDR2 SNEGSKA (reference sequence). V lost 0 bases, J lost 3 bases, and 17 bases lay in between.

This clonotype was observed a few times. The chain has TRBV6-1 and TRBJ1-2; D not certain. Germline V gene lookup returns CDR1 MNHNS and CDR2 SASEGT. The CDR3 contains 14 residues. V was pared by 6 bases and J by 2 bases, with 13 bases between. The CDR3 loop is CASSPGRENYGYTF. As DNA, the CDR3 is TGTGCCAGCAGCCCCGGTAGGGAAAACTATGGCTACACCTTC.

The V gene is TRBV28, the J gene TRBJ1-3; D not certain. Trimming stripped 5 bases from V and 0 bases from J, with 11 bases between. The CDR3 spans 15 residues. Germline V gene lookup returns CDR1 MDHEN and CDR2 SYDVKM. Here the CDR3 reads CASSPSPISGNTIYF. In DNA, the CDR3 is TGTGCCAGCAGTCCCTCACCGATCTCTGGAAACACCATATATTTT.

The rearrangement joins TRBV24-1 to TRBJ2-5, with D tentatively TRBD1 (6 bases). From germline, CDR1 is KGHDR and CDR2 SFDVKD. The CDR3 consists of 14 residues. V dropped 8 bases and J dropped 0 bases, with 12 bases sitting between them. CDR3 nucleotide sequence: TGTGCCACCATGGGGGCGGGCTACCAAGAGACCCAGTACTTC. It yields the protein CATMGAGYQETQYF.

There are many counts of this clonotype. The chain has TRBV28 and TRBJ2-5; tentative D call: TRBD2 (6 bases). Germline V gene data show CDR1 as MDHEN and CDR2 as SYDVKM. The CDR3 spans 15 residues. Trimming stripped 5 bases from V and 1 base from J, with 14 bases between. The CDR3 loop is CASSELTRSQETQYF. The CDR3 DNA is TGTGCCAGCAGTGAATTGACTAGAAGCCAAGAGACCCAGTACTTC.

This clonotype occurred many times. The J gene is TRBJ2-3, the V gene TRBV11-2, with 13 bases fitting TRBD2. This CDR3 has 16 residues. V gave up 3 bases and J gave up 4 bases; unmatched junction bases: 4. Germline V gene data show CDR1 as SGHAT and CDR2 as FQNNGV. For the CDR3, the DNA is TGTGCCAGCAGCTTGAGACTAGCGGGAGGTTCAGATACGCAGTATTTT. This codes for CASSLRLAGGSDTQYF.

This clonotype was seen ten or more times. The rearrangement uses TRBV2 and TRBJ2-1; TRBD2 is a possible D gene (5 bases). V lost 2 bases to trimming and J lost 2 bases, with 7 bases between them. There are 14 residues in the CDR3. Germline V gene sequence: CDR1 SNHLY, CDR2 FYNNEI. CDR3 amino acids: CASSELTTYNEQFF. The DNA of the CDR3 is TGTGCCAGCAGTGAATTGACTACCTACAATGAGCAGTTCTTC.

This clonotype has just a few counts. The V call is TRBV15, the J call TRBJ2-5; 7 nucleotides match TRBD1. V dropped 0 bases and J dropped 2; count of bases not matched to a gene: 3. Germline V gene data show CDR1 as LNHNV and CDR2 as YYDKDF (reference sequence). There are 15 residues in the CDR3. The CDR3 DNA sequence: TGTGCCACCAGCAGAGATAAGACAGGGCAAGAGACCCAGTACTTC. Amino acids: CATSRDKTGQETQYF.

This clonotype was picked up many times. The gene calls are TRBV5-1 and TRBJ1-6, with D tentatively TRBD1 (6 bases). V lost 0 bases and J lost 6, with 7 bases in between. The CDR3 has 14 residues. CDR1 is SGHRS and CDR2 is YFSETQ in the germline V gene. CDR3 in amino acids: CASSLGTANSPLHF. DNA for the CDR3: TGCGCCAGCAGCTTGGGGACAGCTAATTCACCCCTCCACTTT.

This clonotype was detected many times. The rearrangement links TRBV11-2 to TRBJ2-3; D may be TRBD1 (6 bases). V lost 2 bases and J 3 bases, leaving 9 bases between the germline ends. The CDR3 has 14 amino acids. The germline gives CDR1 SGHAT, CDR2 FQNNGV. CDR3 coding DNA: TGTGCCAGCAGCTTAAACAGGGTGACAGATACGCAGTATTTT. Translation: CASSLNRVTDTQYF.

This clonotype was seen repeatedly, ten times or more. J is TRBJ1-3 and V is TRBV6-2 or TRBV6-3, with a possible D match to TRBD1 (5 bases). The CDR3 runs 16 residues. Looked up from germline, CDR1 is MNHEY and CDR2 is SVGEGT. V lost 0 bases and J lost 0, with 9 bases in between. The CDR3 sequence: CASSYSRGPSGNTIYF. CDR3 coding DNA: TGTGCCAGCAGTTACTCGAGGGGTCCCTCTGGAAACACCATATATTTT.

The chain uses TRBV29-1 and TRBJ2-1, with 10 bases that match TRBD1. The CDR3 has 12 amino acids. V was clipped by 4 bases and J by 8 bases; unmatched bases: 2. Germline lookup yields CDR1 SQVTM and CDR2 ANQGSEA. CDR3 amino acids: CSVAGTGDEQFF. The CDR3 DNA reads TGCAGCGTTGCCGGGACAGGGGATGAGCAGTTCTTC.

The V gene is TRBV10-2, the J gene TRBJ2-2; D perhaps matches TRBD2 (5 bases). CDR1 is WSHSY, CDR2 SAAADI, per germline. The V end was cut by 7 bases, the J end by 6 bases, with 12 bases between. This CDR3 contains 13 residues. CDR3 protein: CASTQLDSGELFF. CDR3 coding DNA: TGCGCCAGCACACAACTAGACTCCGGGGAGCTGTTTTTT.

In regard to this clonotype: With a much larger clone just one base away, this may be a read error. This chain uses TRBV11-2 with TRBJ2-1; TRBD2 matches at 9 bases. Looked up from germline, CDR1 is SGHAT and CDR2 is FQNNGV. J gave up 7 bases and V 4 bases, and 8 bases lay outside the gene matches. CDR3 length: 15 amino acids. This CDR3 is CASSYSGSRRNEQFF. The CDR3 bases are TGTGCCAGCAGCTATAGCGGGAGCAGAAGGAATGAGCAGTTCTTC.

The J gene is TRBJ1-2, the V gene TRBV11-2; D is unresolved. CDR3 size: 16 residues. CDR1 is SGHAT, CDR2 FQNNGV, per germline. Trimming removed 1 base at V and 2 bases at J, with 14 bases between. The chain's CDR3 is CASSLGRVSGNYGYTF. The DNA of the CDR3 is TGTGCCAGCAGCTTAGGAAGGGTTTCCGGGAACTATGGCTACACCTTC.

The rearrangement links TRBV2 to TRBJ1-5; 11 bases match TRBD1. Trimming cost V 8 bases and J 4 bases; bases outside gene matches: 7. The CDR3 contains 15 residues. Per germline, CDR1 SNHLY and CDR2 FYNNEI. The CDR3 is CASRAGTGGNQPQHF. DNA of the CDR3: TGTGCCAGCCGGGCCGGGACAGGGGGGAATCAGCCCCAGCATTTT.

This sequence joins TRBV7-9 and TRBJ2-1, with unresolved D. The V end lost 1 base, the J end lost 7 bases, and 5 bases lay between the germline ends. The germline CDR1 and CDR2 sequences are SEHNR and FQNEAQ (reference sequence). The CDR3 loop spans 12 amino acids. The CDR3 DNA follows: TGTGCCAGCAGCTTAGGTCTTAATGAGCAGTTCTTC. Translated: CASSLGLNEQFF. Full variable domain (remainder filled in from reference TRBV7-9 and TRBJ2-1): DTGVSQNPRHKITKRGQNVTFRCDPISEHNRLYWYRQTLGQGPEFLTYFQNEAQLEKSRLLSDRFSAERPKGSFSTLEIQRTEQGDSAMYLCASSLGLNEQFFGPGTRLTVL.